A selection of T cell receptor beta chains follows, all from one sample in a study of blood T cell repertoires in COVID-19. Assay: immunoSEQ multiplex PCR; the TCRdb copy retains only in-frame clones and omits some. The sample includes around 100,000 clones, more than 65% seen only once; the top ten take 6.3%. Sequencing input: peripheral blood. Receptor source: a man in his sixties with acute or convalescent COVID-19. CDR3s include the opening cysteine and the closing phenylalanine or tryptophan. D genes are given only for firm matches. Not all rows give a size; the values are once, few, many and, for expanded clones, a class.

D gene,V gene,clone size,J gene,CDR3 protein,CDR3 DNA
NA,TRBV11-3,NA,TRBJ2-1,CASSLDGSYNEQFF,TGTGCCAGCAGCTTAGATGGGAGTTACAATGAGCAGTTCTTC
NA,TRBV2,NA,TRBJ1-1,CASSRDWNTEAFF,TGTGCCAGCAGCCGGGACTGGAACACTGAAGCTTTCTTT
NA,TRBV11-2,NA,TRBJ1-2,CASSPRQLHGYTF,TGTGCCAGCAGCCCCCGACAGTTACATGGCTACACCTTC
TRBD1,TRBV6-5,NA,TRBJ1-2,CASSYSSTGQYGYTF,TGTGCCAGCAGTTACTCCTCGACAGGGCAGTATGGCTACACCTTC
NA,TRBV7-8,NA,TRBJ1-2,CASRGLRAGGYTF,TGTGCCAGCCGTGGTTTAAGGGCGGGCGGCTACACCTTC
NA,TRBV6-2/TRBV6-3,NA,TRBJ2-5,CASSLGGAALYQETQYF,TGTGCCAGCAGCCTCGGTGGGGCGGCGTTGTACCAAGAGACCCAGTACTTC
NA,TRBV30,NA,TRBJ2-3,CAWNGRSFGGTDTQYF,TGTGCCTGGAATGGACGTTCGTTCGGGGGCACAGATACGCAGTATTTT
NA,TRBV5-6,NA,TRBJ1-2,CASSQLTTDNYGYTF,TGTGCCAGCAGCCAATTAACGACAGATAACTATGGCTACACCTTC
NA,TRBV28,NA,TRBJ2-2,CASSLALTNTGELFF,TGTGCCAGCAGTTTAGCGCTAACCAACACCGGGGAGCTGTTTTTT
TRBD1,TRBV30,NA,TRBJ1-5,CAWNRGGQPQHF,TGTGCCTGGAACAGGGGCGGTCAGCCCCAGCATTTT
TRBD1,TRBV6-2/TRBV6-3,once,TRBJ2-1,CASSYGAGGHNEQFF,TGTGCCAGCAGTTATGGGGCAGGGGGCCACAATGAGCAGTTCTTC
TRBD1,TRBV7-7,NA,TRBJ1-2,CASSLGRQGYGYTF,TGTGCCAGCAGCTTAGGCCGACAGGGGTACGGCTACACCTTC
TRBD1,TRBV28,NA,TRBJ2-2,CASRPRDRGTGELFF,TGTGCCAGCAGACCCCGGGACAGGGGGACCGGGGAGCTGTTTTTT
NA,TRBV4-2,NA,TRBJ1-5,CASSQEDRKLSAQHF,TGTGCCAGCAGCCAAGAAGACAGAAAACTCTCAGCCCAGCATTTT
NA,TRBV5-5,NA,TRBJ2-1,CASSLSGATSYNEQFF,TGTGCCAGCAGCTTATCAGGGGCTACCTCCTACAATGAGCAGTTCTTC
TRBD2,TRBV25-1,NA,TRBJ2-5,CASSEPSGETQYF,TGTGCCAGCAGTGAGCCTAGCGGGGAGACCCAGTACTTC
NA,TRBV14,NA,TRBJ2-7,CASSPGHLYEQYF,TGTGCCAGCAGTCCGGGACACCTCTACGAGCAGTACTTC
NA,TRBV6-6,NA,TRBJ1-6,CASSYGRETLHF,TGTGCCAGCAGTTACGGTCGGGAAACTCTCCACTTT
TRBD1,TRBV27,NA,TRBJ1-1,CASSSRTGGTEAFF,TGTGCCAGCAGTTCCCGGACAGGGGGGACTGAAGCTTTCTTT
NA,TRBV25-1,NA,TRBJ1-2,CASSEYGGPGAYGYTF,TGTGCCAGCAGTGAATATGGGGGACCAGGGGCCTATGGCTACACCTTC
TRBD1,TRBV10-3,NA,TRBJ1-2,CAIRDLRDRDGYTF,TGTGCCATCAGAGACCTACGGGACAGGGACGGCTACACCTTC
NA,TRBV30,NA,TRBJ1-2,CASAARGSSLNYGYTF,TGTGCCTCCGCGGCTCGGGGGTCATCTCTCAACTATGGCTACACCTTC
TRBD2,TRBV6-5,NA,TRBJ2-1,CASSRAGGKNNEQFF,TGTGCCAGCAGCCGAGCGGGGGGGAAAAACAATGAGCAGTTCTTC
TRBD1,TRBV30,once,TRBJ1-2,CALGQGDGYTF,TGTGCCTTAGGACAGGGAGACGGCTACACCTTC
NA,TRBV11-2,NA,TRBJ2-2,CASSSRGTGELFF,TGTGCCAGCAGCTCGAGGGGGACCGGGGAGCTGTTTTTT
TRBD1,TRBV30,few,TRBJ1-3,CAWTFDRGTGNTIYF,TGTGCCTGGACTTTTGACAGGGGGACTGGAAACACCATATATTTT
TRBD1,TRBV5-1,NA,TRBJ1-1,CASSWALTGETEAFF,TGCGCCAGCAGCTGGGCCCTGACAGGGGAAACTGAAGCTTTCTTT
NA,TRBV6-6,NA,TRBJ2-2,CASSPTPTGPGTGELFF,TGTGCCAGCAGTCCGACCCCCACAGGTCCGGGCACCGGGGAGCTGTTTTTT
TRBD2,TRBV2,NA,TRBJ2-2,CASSVWGTSGVAGELFF,TGTGCCAGCAGTGTCTGGGGGACTAGCGGGGTGGCCGGGGAGCTGTTTTTT
NA,TRBV25-1,once,TRBJ1-1,CASSESVVGAGRAEAFF,TGTGCCAGCAGTGAATCAGTCGTAGGGGCAGGTCGGGCTGAAGCTTTCTTT
TRBD1,TRBV10-2,few,TRBJ1-2,CAGTGDTNYGYTF,TGCGCCGGAACAGGGGACACTAACTATGGCTACACCTTC
TRBD1,TRBV27,NA,TRBJ1-1,CASSFQGARGTEAFF,TGTGCCAGCAGTTTCCAGGGGGCGAGAGGAACTGAAGCTTTCTTT
NA,TRBV6-6,NA,TRBJ2-7,CASSPEGGTYEQYF,TGTGCCAGCAGTCCCGAGGGAGGAACCTACGAGCAGTACTTC
TRBD2,TRBV2,few,TRBJ2-3,CASSALAGAGDTQYF,TGTGCCAGCAGTGCTCTAGCGGGGGCCGGAGATACGCAGTATTTT
TRBD1,TRBV5-5,NA,TRBJ1-1,CASSAGDSYMNTEAFF,TGTGCCAGCAGCGCTGGGGACAGTTACATGAACACTGAAGCTTTCTTT
TRBD1,TRBV7-2,NA,TRBJ1-5,CASSLVGTGGQPQHF,TGTGCCAGCAGCTTAGTAGGGACAGGGGGTCAGCCCCAGCATTTT
TRBD1,TRBV11-2,NA,TRBJ2-3,CASSLVPGTGRDTQYF,TGTGCCAGCAGCTTAGTTCCCGGGACAGGGAGAGATACGCAGTATTTT
TRBD1,TRBV19,NA,TRBJ1-5,CASSADRGDQPQHF,TGTGCCAGTAGTGCGGACAGGGGGGATCAGCCCCAGCATTTT
TRBD1,TRBV28,few,TRBJ1-4,CASSVQGGDEKLFF,TGTGCCAGCAGTGTACAGGGGGGAGATGAAAAACTGTTTTTT
TRBD2,TRBV6-2/TRBV6-3,NA,TRBJ2-1,CASSRRLAGTLSYNEQFF,TGTGCCAGCAGTCGGCGACTAGCGGGGACCCTCTCCTACAATGAGCAGTTCTTC
TRBD1,TRBV6-5,once,TRBJ1-2,CASSYQGANGYTF,TGTGCCAGCAGTTATCAGGGGGCGAATGGCTACACCTTC
NA,TRBV5-4,NA,TRBJ2-6,CASSFRGAGANVLTF,TGTGCCAGCAGCTTCAGGGGAGCTGGGGCCAACGTCCTGACTTTC
NA,TRBV10-2,NA,TRBJ1-3,CASNLAGPGTGNTIYF,TGCGCCAGCAACCTGGCAGGCCCAGGGACTGGAAACACCATATATTTT
TRBD1,TRBV6-5,NA,TRBJ1-5,CASRLTGDSNQPQHF,TGTGCCAGCAGGTTAACAGGGGATAGCAATCAGCCCCAGCATTTT
TRBD1,TRBV5-1,NA,TRBJ1-2,CASTQGTYNYGYTF,TGCGCCAGCACACAGGGGACCTACAACTATGGCTACACCTTC
NA,TRBV2,few,TRBJ1-6,CASRATTASYNSPLHF,TGTGCCAGCAGGGCAACGACTGCCTCCTATAATTCACCCCTCCACTTT
NA,TRBV6-5,many,TRBJ2-2,CASSYRRSGELFF,TGTGCCAGCAGTTACAGGCGGTCCGGGGAGCTGTTTTTT
NA,TRBV2,NA,TRBJ1-3,CASTQQAVSGNTIYF,TGTGCCAGCACCCAACAGGCCGTCTCTGGAAACACCATATATTTT
TRBD1,TRBV18,NA,TRBJ2-1,CASSFTGQGAYNEQFF,TGTGCCAGCTCATTCACCGGACAGGGGGCCTACAATGAGCAGTTCTTC
TRBD2,TRBV5-1,NA,TRBJ2-1,CASSLRTSGGDEQFF,TGCGCCAGCAGCTTGAGGACTAGCGGGGGGGATGAGCAGTTCTTC
NA,TRBV24-1,NA,TRBJ1-2,CATSEGSNGYTF,TGTGCCACCAGTGAGGGGAGTAATGGCTACACCTTC
TRBD2,TRBV4-1,once,TRBJ2-7,CASSQLSGGVSDYEQYF,TGCGCCAGCAGCCAACTCTCTGGGGGGGTGTCTGACTACGAGCAGTACTTC